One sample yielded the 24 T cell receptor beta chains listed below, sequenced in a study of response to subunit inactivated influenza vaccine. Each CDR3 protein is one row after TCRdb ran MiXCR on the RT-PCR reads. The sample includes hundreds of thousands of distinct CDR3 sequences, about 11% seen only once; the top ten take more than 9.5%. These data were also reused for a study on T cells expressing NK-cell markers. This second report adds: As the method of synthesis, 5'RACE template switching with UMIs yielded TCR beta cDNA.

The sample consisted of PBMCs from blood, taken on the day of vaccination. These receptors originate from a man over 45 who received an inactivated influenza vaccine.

The chain's CDR3 is CASRKSSGSYEQYF. CDR3 nucleotides: TGTGCCAGCAGGAAATCGAGCGGGTCCTACGAGCAGTACTTC. This chain links TRBV7-9 with TRBJ2-7; D may be TRBD2 (6 bases). The CDR3 spans 14 residues. V was shortened by 6 bases and J by 1 base, with 13 bases between the two germline ends. Germline values: CDR1 SEHNR, CDR2 FQNEAQ (reference sequence).

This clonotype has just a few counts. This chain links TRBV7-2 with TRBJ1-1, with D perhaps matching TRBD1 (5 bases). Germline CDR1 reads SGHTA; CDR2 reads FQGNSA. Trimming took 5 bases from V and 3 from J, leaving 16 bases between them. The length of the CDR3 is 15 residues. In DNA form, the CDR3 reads TGTGCCAGCAGCCCCAGGGTAGGTGTTGACACTGAAGCTTTCTTT. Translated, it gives CASSPRVGVDTEAFF.

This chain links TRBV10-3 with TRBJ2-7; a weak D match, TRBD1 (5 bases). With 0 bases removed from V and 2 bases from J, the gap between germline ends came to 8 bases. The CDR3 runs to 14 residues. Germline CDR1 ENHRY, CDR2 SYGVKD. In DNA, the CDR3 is TGTGCCATCAGTGAGTCAGTGACAGCCTACGAGCAGTACTTC. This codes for CAISESVTAYEQYF.

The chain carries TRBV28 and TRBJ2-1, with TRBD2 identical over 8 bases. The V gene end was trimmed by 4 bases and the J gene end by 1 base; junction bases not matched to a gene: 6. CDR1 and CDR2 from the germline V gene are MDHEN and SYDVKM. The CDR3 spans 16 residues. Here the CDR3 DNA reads TGTGCCAGCAGTTCCCTTGGCGGGGGGTCCTACAATGAGCAGTTCTTC. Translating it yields CASSSLGGGSYNEQFF.

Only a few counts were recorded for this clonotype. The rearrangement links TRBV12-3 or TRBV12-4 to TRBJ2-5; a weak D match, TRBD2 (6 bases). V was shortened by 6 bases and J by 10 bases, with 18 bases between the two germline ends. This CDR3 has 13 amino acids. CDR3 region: CASRSGTFVGQYF. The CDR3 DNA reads TGTGCCAGCAGATCCGGGACTTTTGTTGGCCAGTACTTC.

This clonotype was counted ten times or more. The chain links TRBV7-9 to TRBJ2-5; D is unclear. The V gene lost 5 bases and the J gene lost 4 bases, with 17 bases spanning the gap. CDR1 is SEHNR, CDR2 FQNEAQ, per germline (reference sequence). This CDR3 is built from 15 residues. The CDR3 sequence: CASSRESIGRETQYF. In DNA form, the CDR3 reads TGTGCCAGCAGCCGTGAGTCCATTGGTCGAGAGACCCAGTACTTC.

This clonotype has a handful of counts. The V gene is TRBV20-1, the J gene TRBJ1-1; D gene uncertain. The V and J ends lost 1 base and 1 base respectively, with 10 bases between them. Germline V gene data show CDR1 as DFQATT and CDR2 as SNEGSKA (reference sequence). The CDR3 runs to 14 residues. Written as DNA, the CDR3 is TGCAGTGCTAGAGGGGCACGGGGGAACACTGAAGCTTTCTTT. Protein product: CSARGARGNTEAFF.

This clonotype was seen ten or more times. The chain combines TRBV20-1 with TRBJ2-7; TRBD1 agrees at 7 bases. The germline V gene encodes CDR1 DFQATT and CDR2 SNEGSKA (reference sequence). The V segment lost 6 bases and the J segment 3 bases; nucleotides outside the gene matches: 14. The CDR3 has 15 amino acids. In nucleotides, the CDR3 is TGCAGTGCCGACTACAGGGGCCTGCTTTTCTACGAGCAGTACTTC. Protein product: CSADYRGLLFYEQYF.

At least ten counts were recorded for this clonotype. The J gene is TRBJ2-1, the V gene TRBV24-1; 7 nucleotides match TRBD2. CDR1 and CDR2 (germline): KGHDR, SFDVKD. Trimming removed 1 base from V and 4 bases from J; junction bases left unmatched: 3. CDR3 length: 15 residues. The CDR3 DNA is TGTGCCACCAGTGATTTATCGGGGGGATACAATGAGCAGTTCTTC. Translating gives CATSDLSGGYNEQFF.

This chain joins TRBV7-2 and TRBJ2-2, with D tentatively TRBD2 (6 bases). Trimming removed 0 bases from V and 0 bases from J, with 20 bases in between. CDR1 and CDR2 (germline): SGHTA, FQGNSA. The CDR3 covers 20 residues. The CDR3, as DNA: TGTGCCAGCAGCTTAGCTCGGGGACTGCCCTCCCCGTCGAACACCGGGGAGCTGTTTTTT. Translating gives CASSLARGLPSPSNTGELFF.

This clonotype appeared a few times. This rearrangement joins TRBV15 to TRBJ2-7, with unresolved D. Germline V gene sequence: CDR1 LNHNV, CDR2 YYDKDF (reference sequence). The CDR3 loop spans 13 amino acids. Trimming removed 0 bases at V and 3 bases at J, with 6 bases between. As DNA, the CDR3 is TGTGCCACCAGCAGAGATCGCCACTACGAGCAGTACTTC. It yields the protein CATSRDRHYEQYF.

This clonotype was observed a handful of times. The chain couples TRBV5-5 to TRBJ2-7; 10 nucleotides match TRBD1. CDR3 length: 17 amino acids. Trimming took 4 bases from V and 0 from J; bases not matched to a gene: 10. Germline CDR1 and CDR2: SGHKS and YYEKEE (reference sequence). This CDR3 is CASSDRDRGLFSYEQYF. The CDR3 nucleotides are TGTGCCAGCAGCGACCGGGACAGGGGTCTGTTCTCCTACGAGCAGTACTTC.

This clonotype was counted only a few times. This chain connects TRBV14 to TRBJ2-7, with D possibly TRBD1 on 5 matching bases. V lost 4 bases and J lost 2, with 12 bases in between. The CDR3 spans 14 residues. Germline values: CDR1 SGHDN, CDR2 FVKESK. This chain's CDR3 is CASSLRQQTYEQYF. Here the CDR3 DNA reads TGTGCCAGCAGCCTTCGACAGCAAACCTACGAGCAGTACTTC.

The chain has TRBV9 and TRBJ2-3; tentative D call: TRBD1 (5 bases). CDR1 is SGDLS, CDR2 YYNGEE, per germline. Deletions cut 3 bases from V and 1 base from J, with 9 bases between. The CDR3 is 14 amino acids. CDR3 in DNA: TGTGCCAGCAGCGAAGGGGTAGGCACAGATACGCAGTATTTT. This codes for CASSEGVGTDTQYF.

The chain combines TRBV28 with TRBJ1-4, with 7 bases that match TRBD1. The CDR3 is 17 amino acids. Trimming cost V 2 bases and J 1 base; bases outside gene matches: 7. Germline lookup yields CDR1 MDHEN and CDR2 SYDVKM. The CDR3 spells CASSLRRGGGTNEKLFF. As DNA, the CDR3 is TGTGCCAGCAGTTTACGAAGAGGGGGCGGAACTAATGAAAAACTGTTTTTT.

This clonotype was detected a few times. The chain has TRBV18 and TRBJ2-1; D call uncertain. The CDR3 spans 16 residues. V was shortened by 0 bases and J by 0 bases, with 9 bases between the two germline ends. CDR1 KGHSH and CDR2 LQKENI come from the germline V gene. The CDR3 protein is CASSPPTLISYNEQFF. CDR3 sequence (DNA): TGTGCCAGCTCACCACCGACACTTATCTCCTACAATGAGCAGTTCTTC.

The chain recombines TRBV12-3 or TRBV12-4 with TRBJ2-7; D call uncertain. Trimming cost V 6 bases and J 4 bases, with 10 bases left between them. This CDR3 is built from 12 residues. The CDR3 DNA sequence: TGTGCCAGCAGCAAGCCAGGTTACGAGCAGTACTTC. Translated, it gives CASSKPGYEQYF.

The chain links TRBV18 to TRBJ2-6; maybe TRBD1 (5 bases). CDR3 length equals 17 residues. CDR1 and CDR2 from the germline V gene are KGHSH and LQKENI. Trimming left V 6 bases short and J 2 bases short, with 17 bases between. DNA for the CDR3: TGTGCCAGCTCTGCCAGGGTCTCTACCGCTGGGGCCAACGTCCTGACTTTC. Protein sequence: CASSARVSTAGANVLTF.

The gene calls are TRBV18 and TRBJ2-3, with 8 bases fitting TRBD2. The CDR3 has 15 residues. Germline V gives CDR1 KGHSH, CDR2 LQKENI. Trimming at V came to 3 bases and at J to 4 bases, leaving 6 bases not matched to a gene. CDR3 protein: CASSPRGGEADTQYF. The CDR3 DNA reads TGTGCCAGCTCACCTCGGGGGGGCGAGGCAGATACGCAGTATTTT.

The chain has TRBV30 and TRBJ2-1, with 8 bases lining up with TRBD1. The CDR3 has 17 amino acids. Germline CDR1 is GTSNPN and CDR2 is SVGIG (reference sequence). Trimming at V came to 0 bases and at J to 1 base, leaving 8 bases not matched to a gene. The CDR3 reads CAWSVRQGTYSYNEQFF. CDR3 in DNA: TGTGCCTGGAGTGTAAGACAGGGGACATATTCCTACAATGAGCAGTTCTTC.

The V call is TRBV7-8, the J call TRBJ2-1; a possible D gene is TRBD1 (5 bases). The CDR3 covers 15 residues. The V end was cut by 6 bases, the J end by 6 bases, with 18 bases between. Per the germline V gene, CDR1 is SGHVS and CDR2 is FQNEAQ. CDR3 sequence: CASSFTGRGSNEQFF. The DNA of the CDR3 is TGTGCCAGCAGTTTTACAGGTAGGGGATCCAATGAGCAGTTCTTC. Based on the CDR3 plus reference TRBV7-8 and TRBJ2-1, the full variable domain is GAGVSQSPRYKVAKRGQDVALRCDPISGHVSLFWYQQALGQGPEFLTYFQNEAQLDKSGLPSDRFFAERPEGSVSTLKIQRTQQEDSAVYLCASSFTGRGSNEQFFGPGTRLTVL.

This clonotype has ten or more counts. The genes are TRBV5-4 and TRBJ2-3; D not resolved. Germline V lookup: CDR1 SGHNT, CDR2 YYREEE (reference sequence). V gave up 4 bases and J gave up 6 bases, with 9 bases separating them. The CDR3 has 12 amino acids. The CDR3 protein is CASSTTWDTQYF. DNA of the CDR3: TGTGCCAGCAGCACGACCTGGGATACGCAGTATTTT.

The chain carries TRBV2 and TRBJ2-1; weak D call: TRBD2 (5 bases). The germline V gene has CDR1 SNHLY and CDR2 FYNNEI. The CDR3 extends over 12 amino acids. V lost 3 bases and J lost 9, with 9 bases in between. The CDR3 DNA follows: TGTGCCAGCAGTGATGACTACGGTGAGCAGTTCTTC. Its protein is CASSDDYGEQFF.

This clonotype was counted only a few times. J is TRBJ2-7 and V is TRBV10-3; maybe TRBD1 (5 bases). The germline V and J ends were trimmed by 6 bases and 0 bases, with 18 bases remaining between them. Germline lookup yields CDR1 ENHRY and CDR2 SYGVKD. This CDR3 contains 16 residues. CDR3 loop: CAIRSKTEDTSYEQYF. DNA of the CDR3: TGTGCCATCAGATCAAAAACCGAGGACACCTCCTACGAGCAGTACTTC.